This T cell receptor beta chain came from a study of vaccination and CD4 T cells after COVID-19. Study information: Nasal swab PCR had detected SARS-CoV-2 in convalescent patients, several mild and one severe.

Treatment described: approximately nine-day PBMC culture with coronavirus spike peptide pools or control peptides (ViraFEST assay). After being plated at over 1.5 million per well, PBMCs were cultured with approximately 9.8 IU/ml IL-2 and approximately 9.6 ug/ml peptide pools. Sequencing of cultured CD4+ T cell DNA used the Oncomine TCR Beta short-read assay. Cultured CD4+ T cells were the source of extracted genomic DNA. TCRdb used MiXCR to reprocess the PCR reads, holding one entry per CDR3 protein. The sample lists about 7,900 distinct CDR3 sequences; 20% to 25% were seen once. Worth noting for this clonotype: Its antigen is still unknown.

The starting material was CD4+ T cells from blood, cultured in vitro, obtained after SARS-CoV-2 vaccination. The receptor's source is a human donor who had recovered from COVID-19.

The CDR3: CASSIRGLNTEAFF. The CDR3 region has the DNA TGTGCCAGCAGCATCAGGGGGCTGAACACTGAAGCTTTCTTT. The chain carries TRBV12-3 or TRBV12-4 and TRBJ1-1, with 8 bases identical to TRBD1. Losses at the gene ends were 6 bases for V and 0 bases for J; bases not matched to a gene: 3. The CDR3 length is 14 residues.